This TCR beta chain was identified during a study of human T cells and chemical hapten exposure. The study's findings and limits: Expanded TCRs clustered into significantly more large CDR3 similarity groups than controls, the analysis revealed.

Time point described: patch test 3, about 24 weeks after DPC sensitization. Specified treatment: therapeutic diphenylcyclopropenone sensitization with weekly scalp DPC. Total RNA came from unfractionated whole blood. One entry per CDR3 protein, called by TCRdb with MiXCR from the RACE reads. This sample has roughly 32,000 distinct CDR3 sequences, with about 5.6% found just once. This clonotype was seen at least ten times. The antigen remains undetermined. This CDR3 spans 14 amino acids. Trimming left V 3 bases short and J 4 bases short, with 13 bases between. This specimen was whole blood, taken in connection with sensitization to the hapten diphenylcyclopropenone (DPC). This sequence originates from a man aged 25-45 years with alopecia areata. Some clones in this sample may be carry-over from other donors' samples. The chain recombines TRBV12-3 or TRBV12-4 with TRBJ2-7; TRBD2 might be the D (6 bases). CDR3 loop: CASSFGTPRYEQYF. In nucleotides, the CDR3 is TGTGCCAGCAGTTTTGGGACTCCAAGGTACGAGCAGTACTTC.